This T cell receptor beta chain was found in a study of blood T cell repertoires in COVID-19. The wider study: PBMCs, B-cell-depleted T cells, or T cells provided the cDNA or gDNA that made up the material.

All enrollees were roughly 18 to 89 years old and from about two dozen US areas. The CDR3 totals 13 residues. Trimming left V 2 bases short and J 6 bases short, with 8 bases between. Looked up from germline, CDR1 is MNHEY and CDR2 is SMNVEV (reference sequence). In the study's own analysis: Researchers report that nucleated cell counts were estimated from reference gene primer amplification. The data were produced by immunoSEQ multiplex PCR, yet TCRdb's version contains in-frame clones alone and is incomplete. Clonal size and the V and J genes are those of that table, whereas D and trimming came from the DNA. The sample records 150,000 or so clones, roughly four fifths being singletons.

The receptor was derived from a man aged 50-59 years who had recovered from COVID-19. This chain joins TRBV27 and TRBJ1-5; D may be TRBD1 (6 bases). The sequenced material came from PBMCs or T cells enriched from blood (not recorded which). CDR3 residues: CASSLTGSQPQHF. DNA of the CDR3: TGTGCCAGCAGTTTAACAGGGAGTCAGCCCCAGCATTTT.